This TCR beta chain is drawn from a study of Graves' ophthalmopathy and Graves' hyperthyroidism. From RNA, the CDR3 regions of TCR beta chains were amplified and sequenced. RT-PCR was first run with HTBI primers, then multiplex PCR in a second round. A single record per CDR3 protein comes from TCRdb applying MiXCR to the multiplex PCR reads. Of 150,000 to 200,000 distinct CDR3 sequences in the sample, about two fifths were seen once. Study-level findings and limits: In blood, most expanded thyroid clonotypes above 0.001 frequency were also detected.

V lost 3 bases to trimming and J lost 5 bases, with 14 bases between them. The CDR3 has 15 residues. The sample holds many counts of this clonotype. The antigen is not known. The chain is built from TRBV12-3 or TRBV12-4 and TRBJ1-5; D remains unclear. Sample: peripheral blood. The source of this sequence is a man aged 25-45 years with Graves' ophthalmopathy. The CDR3 region is CASSLVLSSYQPQHF. In nucleotides, the CDR3 is TGTGCCAGCAGTTTGGTGTTAAGTAGTTATCAGCCCCAGCATTTT.